The entry that follows covers one T cell receptor beta chain sequence. Its specificity is unknown. PCR was performed using 60 Vbeta and 13 Jbeta primers. Generated by immunoSEQ multiplex PCR, the TCRdb table keeps only in-frame clones and is missing some. The sample lists 170,000 or so clones, over 75% occurring once. The source of the sample is a study of cytomegalovirus exposure and HLA in healthy donors. Turning to the study itself: Earlier results showed roughly 120 million unique TCR beta sequences derived from approximately 170 million T cells.

Broader study findings: The investigators catalogued 164 TCR beta chains as cytomegalovirus-associated.

Healthy donors of bone marrow made up the group. The sequence came from a woman aged 25 to 39 in good health and CMV-seronegative. The sequencing input was PBMCs.

This CDR3 is CASSLLLRLDNKETQYF. The DNA for the CDR3 is TGTGCCAGCAGCCTTCTCCTGCGACTAGACAATAAAGAGACCCAGTACTTC. The V call is TRBV28, the J call TRBJ2-5, with D perhaps matching TRBD2 (6 bases). From germline, CDR1 is MDHEN and CDR2 SYDVKM. There are 17 residues in the CDR3. Trimming stripped 6 bases from V and 3 bases from J, with 23 bases between.